This entry describes one TCR beta chain. No antigen is known for it. V lost 7 bases, J lost 0 bases, and 9 bases lay in between. The germline V gene encodes CDR1 SQVTM and CDR2 ANQGSEA. This CDR3 region has 12 residues. Libraries were prepared by immunoSEQ multiplex PCR; TCRdb keeps only in-frame clonotypes and omits some of them. In the table there are 75,000 to 80,000 clones, over 75% of which are singletons. The data were obtained in a study of OX40 agonist ivuxolimab in advanced cancers. Regarding the study as a whole: Antigen specificity remained undetermined for the expanded peripheral T cells.

Specimen: CD4+ or CD8+ T cells sorted from blood, collected in a trial of the OX40 agonist ivuxolimab. The genes are TRBV29-1 and TRBJ1-2; D uncertain. This clonotype originated in an adult with an advanced solid tumor such as melanoma, head and neck, liver or kidney cancer. The CDR3 loop is CSGTFSNYGYTF. The CDR3 DNA reads TGCAGCGGTACATTTTCTAACTATGGCTACACCTTC.